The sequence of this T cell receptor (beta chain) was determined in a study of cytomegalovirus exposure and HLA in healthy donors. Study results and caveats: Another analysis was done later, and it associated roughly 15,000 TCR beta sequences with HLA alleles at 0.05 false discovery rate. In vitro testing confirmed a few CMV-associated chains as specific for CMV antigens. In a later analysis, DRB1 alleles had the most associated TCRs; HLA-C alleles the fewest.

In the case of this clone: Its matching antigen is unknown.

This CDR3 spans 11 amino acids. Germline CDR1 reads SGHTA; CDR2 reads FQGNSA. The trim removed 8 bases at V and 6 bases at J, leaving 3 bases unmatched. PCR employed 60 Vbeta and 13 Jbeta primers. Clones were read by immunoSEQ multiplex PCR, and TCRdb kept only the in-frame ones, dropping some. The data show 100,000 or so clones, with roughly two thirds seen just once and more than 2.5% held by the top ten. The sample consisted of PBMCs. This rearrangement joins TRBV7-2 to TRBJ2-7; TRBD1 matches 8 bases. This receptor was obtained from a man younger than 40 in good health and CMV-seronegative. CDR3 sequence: CASGQGGEQYF. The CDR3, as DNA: TGTGCCAGCGGACAGGGAGGCGAGCAGTACTTC. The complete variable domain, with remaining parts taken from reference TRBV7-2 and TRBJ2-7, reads GAGVSQSPSNKVTEKGKDVELRCDPISGHTALYWYRQSLGQGLEFLIYFQGNSAPDKSGLPSDRFSAERTGGSVSTLTIQRTQQEDSAVYLCASGQGGEQYFGPGTRLTVT.